The 15 T cell receptor beta chains presented below share a single source sample, sequenced in a study of T cell responses to AZD1222 COVID-19 vaccine. The table came from immunoSEQ multiplex PCR; TCRdb's copy has only in-frame clones and leaves some out. The sample has about 150,000 clones; about 95% are singletons. The material was peripheral blood, obtained on day 0 of AZD1222 vaccination. The source is an adult in good health.

The DNA for the CDR3 is TGTGCCAGCAGCGTAGCCCTGACTAGCGGGGTGGAAGGTTCTAGTCAAGAGACCCAGTACTTC. Amino acids: CASSVALTSGVEGSSQETQYF. The chain is built from TRBV9 and TRBJ2-5, with 11 bases identical to TRBD2. CDR3 length equals 21 residues. The germline V gene has CDR1 SGDLS and CDR2 YYNGEE. The J segment lost 2 bases and the V segment lost 0 bases, leaving 18 bases of the junction unmatched.

CDR3 in amino acids: CASSSGQGREKLFF. For the CDR3, the DNA is TGCGCCAGCAGCTCAGGACAGGGAAGGGAAAAACTGTTTTTT. J is TRBJ1-4 and V is TRBV5-1, with 8 bases fitting TRBD1. J gave up 8 bases and V 3 bases, and 6 bases lay outside the gene matches. Germline CDR1 is SGHRS and CDR2 is YFSETQ. The CDR3 extends over 14 amino acids.

The chain uses TRBV2 and TRBJ1-2; 8 bases map to TRBD1. This CDR3 has 13 amino acids. CDR1 SNHLY and CDR2 FYNNEI come from the germline V gene. J lost 6 bases, V lost 2 bases, and 2 bases had no gene match. CDR3 protein: CASSETGGNGYTF. The CDR3 DNA reads as TGTGCCAGCAGTGAAACAGGGGGTAATGGCTACACCTTC.

The chain is built from TRBV20-1 and TRBJ1-6; D unresolved. CDR3 length: 15 amino acids. The V end was cut by 3 bases, the J end by 0 bases, with 9 bases between. Germline V CDR1 and CDR2: DFQATT, SNEGSKA (reference sequence). The CDR3 nucleotides are TGCAGTGCTAGTAAGCTGAGCTCCTATAATTCACCCCTCCACTTT. Its translation is CSASKLSSYNSPLHF.

The chain employs TRBV19 and TRBJ1-1, with D possibly TRBD1 on 6 matching bases. This CDR3 region has 13 residues. Germline CDR1 and CDR2: LNHDA and SQIVND (reference sequence). The germline V and J ends were trimmed by 6 bases and 4 bases, with 12 bases remaining between them. CDR3 nucleotide sequence: TGTGCCAGTAGAAGGTTACAGGGCACTGAAGCTTTCTTT. It is translated as CASRRLQGTEAFF.

V and J are TRBV7-2 and TRBJ2-1, with 7 bases matching TRBD2. Trimming at V came to 0 bases and at J to 5 bases, leaving 13 bases not matched to a gene. The germline gives CDR1 SGHTA, CDR2 FQGNSA. This CDR3 spans 18 amino acids. CDR3: CASSLAEGGLAANNEQFF. The CDR3 DNA reads TGTGCCAGCAGCTTAGCGGAGGGAGGCCTAGCGGCAAACAATGAGCAGTTCTTC.

The chain recombines TRBV9 with TRBJ2-1; 7 bases agree with TRBD2. This CDR3 has 15 amino acids. The ends lost 1 base at V and 5 bases at J; junction bases unmatched: 6. Germline V CDR1 and CDR2: SGDLS, YYNGEE. The CDR3 DNA follows: TGTGCCAGCAGCGTAATAGGGAGGGCAGACAATGAGCAGTTCTTC. Its translation is CASSVIGRADNEQFF.

The chain is built from TRBV6-1 and TRBJ1-2; D remains ambiguous. CDR3 length equals 13 residues. Deletions cut 2 bases from V and 4 bases from J, with 8 bases between. Germline V lookup: CDR1 MNHNS, CDR2 SASEGT. In nucleotides, the CDR3 is TGTGCCAGCAGTGAATTTACCATCTATGGCTACACCTTC. Translation: CASSEFTIYGYTF.

The gene calls are TRBV6-7 and TRBJ2-3, with no clear D. TRBV6-7 is marked as an open reading frame, function uncertain. The CDR3 runs to 12 residues. V shed 6 bases and J shed 7 bases, with 11 bases lying between them. The CDR3 region is CASSRCINTQYF. For the CDR3, the DNA is TGTGCCAGCAGCCGGTGCATTAATACGCAGTATTTT.

The V call is TRBV11-3, the J call TRBJ2-3, with D unclear. In germline, CDR1 is SGHNT, CDR2 YENEEA. V was clipped by 4 bases and J by 0 bases, with 2 bases between them. The CDR3 loop spans 12 amino acids. CDR3 region: CASSWSTDTQYF. The CDR3 coding sequence is TGTGCCAGCAGCTGGAGCACAGATACGCAGTATTTT.

This chain uses TRBV6-2 or TRBV6-3 with TRBJ2-3; 7 positions agree with TRBD2. V was clipped by 4 bases and J by 2 bases; unmatched bases: 9. Looked up from germline, CDR1 is MNHEY and CDR2 is SVGEGT. This CDR3 has 16 amino acids. This CDR3 is CASSFPGRIYTDTQYF. The DNA of the CDR3 is TGTGCCAGCAGTTTCCCCGGGAGGATATACACAGATACGCAGTATTTT.

The J gene is TRBJ1-1, the V gene TRBV4-2; 8 bases fit TRBD1. The ends lost 4 bases at V and 1 base at J; junction bases unmatched: 5. Germline V gives CDR1 LGHNA, CDR2 YNFKEQ. CDR3 length: 15 amino acids. The CDR3 sequence: CASSPPGTGNTEAFF. The CDR3 DNA is TGTGCCAGCAGCCCACCCGGGACAGGGAACACTGAAGCTTTCTTT.

The chain has TRBV24-1 and TRBJ2-1, with TRBD2 identical over 9 bases. The CDR3 is 14 amino acids. Germline V gene sequence: CDR1 KGHDR, CDR2 SFDVKD. The junction had 16 bases not matched to a gene; V was cut back by 10 bases and J by 13 bases. The CDR3 nucleotides are TGTGCCACGACGGGGTTAGCGGGGGACGGTTCTCAGTTCTTC. The encoded protein is CATTGLAGDGSQFF.

The chain joins TRBV19 to TRBJ2-3; the match to TRBD2 covers 9 bases. V dropped 4 bases and J dropped 0; count of bases not matched to a gene: 11. Germline CDR1 reads LNHDA; CDR2 reads SQIVND (reference sequence). The CDR3 contains 18 residues. CDR3 in amino acids: CASSTKARTSGSTDTQYF. In nucleotides, the CDR3 is TGTGCCAGTAGTACTAAGGCACGAACTAGCGGGAGCACAGATACGCAGTATTTT.

A word on this clone: The germline gene is not matched at one end of the junction; a read error may be the cause. Other DNA sequences in this sample translate to the same CDR3. This chain connects TRBV10-3 to TRBJ1-2; no clear D gene. Germline-derived CDR1 and CDR2 are ENHRY and SYGVKD. The CDR3 is made up of 12 amino acids. The CDR3: CAISESNYGYTF. DNA for the CDR3: TGTGCCATCAGTGAGTCTAATTATGGCTACACCTTC.